What follows is one TCR beta chain and its context. Its antigen remains unidentified. This entry belongs to a study of response to subunit inactivated influenza vaccine. TCRdb processed the RT-PCR reads anew with MiXCR; each CDR3 protein has one entry. This table has some 600,000 distinct CDR3 sequences, 14% appearing once. Study-wide results and caveats: T cells newly recruited by each seasonal influenza vaccination are few, the authors suggested.

This specimen was PBMCs from blood, taken approximately 15 days before vaccination. The origin of this receptor is a man in his fifties or sixties who received an inactivated influenza vaccine.

CDR3 loop: CASSQTGREQFF. In nucleotides, the CDR3 is TGTGCCAGCAGCCAAACAGGGAGAGAGCAGTTCTTC. The chain recombines TRBV14 with TRBJ2-1; possibly TRBD1 for D (6 bases). Germline lookup yields CDR1 SGHDN and CDR2 FVKESK. V was clipped by 2 bases and J by 10 bases, with 9 bases between them. The CDR3 has 12 residues.